This T cell receptor beta chain was retrieved from a study of cytomegalovirus exposure and HLA in healthy donors. 60 Vbeta and 13 Jbeta primers were used in PCR. Original data processing: The count from a later analysis was 70 million to 85 million unique TCR beta chains, some 10 million of them shared. The protocol was immunoSEQ multiplex PCR, while the TCRdb copy is restricted to in-frame clones and leaves out a portion. D and trimming were read from the DNA, whereas the V and J calls and clone size are those reported in that table. The table lists approximately 170,000 clones, 55% to 65% of them singletons. Study-wide findings and caveats: Cytomegalovirus status was reportedly diagnosed by the classifier with high specificity and sensitivity. A later analysis associated around 17,000 TCR beta sequences with HLA alleles at a 0.05 false discovery rate.

This clone is a singleton in its sample. What it binds is not known. Sequencing was performed on PBMCs. The source is a middle-aged man in good health and CMV-seronegative.

The CDR3 DNA is TGTGCCAGCAGTTACTGGGGGCGGGGGGGAGAAAAACTGTTTTTT. Residues: CASSYWGRGGEKLFF. V gene TRBV6-5 combines with J gene TRBJ1-4, with a weak D call TRBD1 (6 bases). The CDR3 length is 15 residues. Trimming stripped 1 base from V and 8 bases from J, with 14 bases between. Germline V gene data show CDR1 as MNHEY and CDR2 as SVGAGI.